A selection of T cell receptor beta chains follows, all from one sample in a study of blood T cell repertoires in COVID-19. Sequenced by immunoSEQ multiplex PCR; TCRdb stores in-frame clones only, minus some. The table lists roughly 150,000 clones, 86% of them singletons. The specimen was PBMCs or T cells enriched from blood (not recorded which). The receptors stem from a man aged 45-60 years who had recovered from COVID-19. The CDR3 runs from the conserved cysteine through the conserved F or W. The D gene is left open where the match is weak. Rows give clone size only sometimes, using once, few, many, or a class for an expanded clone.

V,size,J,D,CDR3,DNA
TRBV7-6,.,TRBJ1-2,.,CASSLYRGSYGYTF,TGTGCCAGCAGCTTATATCGAGGATCGTATGGCTACACCTTC
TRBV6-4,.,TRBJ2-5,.,CASSVSGSAKETQYF,TGTGCCAGCAGTGTGAGTGGGAGCGCCAAGGAGACCCAGTACTTC
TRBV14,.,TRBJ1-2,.,CASSPGLHNYGYTF,TGTGCCAGCAGCCCAGGACTACATAACTATGGCTACACCTTC
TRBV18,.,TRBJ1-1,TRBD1,CASSTDRGGVTEAFF,TGTGCCAGCTCAACCGACAGGGGAGGGGTCACTGAAGCTTTCTTT
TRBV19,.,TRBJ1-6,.,CASSHRNSPLHF,TGTGCCAGTAGTCACAGGAATTCACCCCTCCACTTT
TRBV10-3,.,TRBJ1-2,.,CAIRLEGGTKPWDYGYTF,TGTGCCATCAGACTAGAGGGGGGGACAAAACCGTGGGACTATGGCTACACCTTC
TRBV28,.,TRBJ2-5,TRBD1,CASSLAGTAQETQYF,TGTGCCAGCAGTCTCGCCGGGACAGCCCAAGAGACCCAGTACTTC
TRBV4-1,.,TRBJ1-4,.,CASSQQREKLFF,TGCGCCAGCAGCCAGCAACGGGAAAAACTGTTTTTT
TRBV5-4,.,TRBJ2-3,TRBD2,CASSSLAGEGTDTQYF,TGTGCCAGCAGCTCCTTAGCGGGGGAGGGTACAGATACGCAGTATTTT
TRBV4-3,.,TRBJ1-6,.,CASSQDQSPLHF,TGCGCCAGCAGCCAAGACCAATCACCCCTCCACTTT
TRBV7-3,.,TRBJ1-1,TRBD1,CASSSQGVEYTEAFF,TGTGCCAGCAGCTCACAGGGGGTAGAGTACACTGAAGCTTTCTTT
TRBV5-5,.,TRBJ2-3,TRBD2,CASSPTGTSGDTQYF,TGTGCCAGCAGCCCGACCGGGACTAGCGGGGATACGCAGTATTTT
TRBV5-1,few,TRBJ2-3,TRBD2,CASDRGGGRGNTQYF,TGCGCCAGCGACCGAGGCGGGGGGCGCGGAAATACGCAGTATTTT
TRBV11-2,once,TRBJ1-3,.,CASAHPGTGNTIYF,TGTGCCAGCGCCCACCCTGGCACTGGAAACACCATATATTTT
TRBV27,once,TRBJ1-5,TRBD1,CASSLFPGGRNQPQHF,TGTGCCAGCAGTTTATTTCCAGGGGGCAGAAATCAGCCCCAGCATTTT
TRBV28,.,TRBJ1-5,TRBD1,CASRGGQGNQPQHF,TGTGCCAGCAGGGGGGGACAGGGGAATCAGCCCCAGCATTTT
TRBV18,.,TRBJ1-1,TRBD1,CASSPLQGQGLTEAFF,TGTGCCAGCTCACCGTTACAGGGACAGGGGTTAACTGAAGCTTTCTTT
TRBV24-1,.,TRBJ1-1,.,CATPYPGGGTLNTEAFF,TGTGCCACCCCCTACCCCGGGGGGGGGACCCTTAACACTGAAGCTTTCTTT
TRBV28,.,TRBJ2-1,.,CASSTFRGGSYNEQFF,TGTGCCAGCAGTACCTTCAGGGGAGGGTCCTACAATGAGCAGTTCTTC
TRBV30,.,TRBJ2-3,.,CAWSVVPGRKYF,TGTGCCTGGAGTGTCGTGCCAGGGAGGAAGTATTTT
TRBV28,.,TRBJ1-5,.,CASSPRVAGQPQHF,TGTGCCAGCAGTCCGAGGGTGGCAGGTCAGCCCCAGCATTTT
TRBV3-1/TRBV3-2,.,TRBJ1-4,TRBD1,CASSYRDRGTANEKLFF,TGTGCCAGCAGCTACCGGGACAGGGGGACAGCTAATGAAAAACTGTTTTTT
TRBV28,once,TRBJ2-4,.,CASSGAGTAKNIQYF,TGTGCCAGCAGTGGAGCGGGCACAGCCAAAAACATTCAGTACTTC
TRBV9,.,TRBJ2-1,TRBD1,CASSVGGDRVQFF,TGTGCCAGCAGCGTAGGCGGGGACAGGGTGCAGTTCTTC
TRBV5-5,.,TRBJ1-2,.,CASSLVAGIHGYTF,TGTGCCAGCAGCTTGGTTGCAGGGATCCATGGCTACACCTTC
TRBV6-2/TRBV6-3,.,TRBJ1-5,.,CASSPGLYSNQPQHF,TGTGCCAGCAGCCCGGGGCTTTATAGCAATCAGCCCCAGCATTTT
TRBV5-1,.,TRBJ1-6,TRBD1,CASSAGQGGSPLHF,TGCGCCAGCAGTGCGGGACAGGGTGGTTCACCCCTCCACTTT
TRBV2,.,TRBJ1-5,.,CASRRYRGTSDQPQHF,TGTGCCAGCAGAAGGTATCGGGGAACGAGCGATCAGCCCCAGCATTTT
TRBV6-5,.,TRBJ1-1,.,CASSYTGKGEAFF,TGTGCCAGCAGTTACACGGGAAAGGGAGAAGCTTTCTTT
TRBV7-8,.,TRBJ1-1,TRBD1,CASSLDQGARTEAFF,TGTGCCAGCAGCTTAGACCAGGGGGCACGTACTGAAGCTTTCTTT
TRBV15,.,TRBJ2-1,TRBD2,CATSEGFSGRLYDEQFF,TGTGCCACCAGCGAGGGGTTTAGCGGGAGATTATACGATGAGCAGTTCTTC
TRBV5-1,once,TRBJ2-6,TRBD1,CASSPGQVYSGANVLTF,TGCGCCAGCAGCCCGGGACAGGTCTACTCCGGGGCCAACGTCCTGACTTTC
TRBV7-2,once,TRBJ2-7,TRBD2,CASSDGTSGSKVQYF,TGTGCCAGCAGCGACGGGACTAGCGGGAGTAAGGTGCAGTACTTC
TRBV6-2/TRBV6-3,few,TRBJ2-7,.,CASSYRTLNYEQYF,TGTGCCAGCAGTTACCGGACTCTGAACTACGAGCAGTACTTC
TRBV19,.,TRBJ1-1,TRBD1,CASRGTGVTEAFF,TGTGCCAGTAGGGGGACAGGGGTTACTGAAGCTTTCTTT
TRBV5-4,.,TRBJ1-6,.,CASSGGPNANNSPLHF,TGTGCCAGCAGCGGAGGACCCAACGCCAATAATTCACCCCTCCACTTT
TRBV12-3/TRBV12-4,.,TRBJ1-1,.,CASSNDRVFF,TGTGCCAGCAGTAACGACAGAGTTTTCTTT
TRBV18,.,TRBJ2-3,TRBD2,CASSLLAGAPGADTQYF,TGTGCCAGCTCACTCCTAGCGGGGGCCCCAGGAGCAGATACGCAGTATTTT
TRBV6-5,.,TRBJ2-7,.,CASQGGDSYEQYF,TGTGCCAGCCAGGGGGGAGACTCCTACGAGCAGTACTTC
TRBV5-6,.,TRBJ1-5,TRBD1,CASSLWDRTNQPQHF,TGTGCCAGCAGCTTGTGGGACAGGACTAATCAGCCCCAGCATTTT
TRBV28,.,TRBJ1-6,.,CASSLVGGLDNSPLHF,TGTGCCAGCAGTTTGGTGGGGGGGCTGGATAATTCACCCCTCCACTTT
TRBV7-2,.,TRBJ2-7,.,CASSLKIAERTYEQYF,TGTGCCAGCAGCTTAAAAATAGCGGAGAGAACCTACGAGCAGTACTTC
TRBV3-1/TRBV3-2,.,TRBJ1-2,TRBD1,CASSQFRQGIRGYTF,TGTGCCAGCAGCCAGTTTAGACAGGGGATTCGTGGCTACACCTTC
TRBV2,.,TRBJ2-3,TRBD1,CASSQGADTQYF,TGTGCCAGCAGCCAGGGGGCAGATACGCAGTATTTT
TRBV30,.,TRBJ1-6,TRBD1,CAWRTGSYSPLHF,TGTGCCTGGAGGACAGGGTCCTATTCACCCCTCCACTTT